The following is a T cell receptor beta chain sequence with its context. The data belong to a study of CD8 T cells in Susac syndrome. At the level of the study: Patients with Susac syndrome had blood drawn and were at that point therapy-naive, on corticosteroids, or on intravenous immunoglobulin alone.

Random hexamers were used to reverse transcribe the RNA input (about 0.5 to 1 ug). The method of amplification for TCR beta CDR3 was immunoSEQ multiplex PCR, covering 54 Vbeta and 13 Jbeta. Each CDR3 protein gets one entry after TCRdb re-called the immunoSEQ multiplex PCR reads with MiXCR. The data show 150,000 to 200,000 distinct CDR3 sequences, 90% to 97% seen once. The authors negatively isolated CD8+ and CD4+ T cells and FACS-enriched TEMRA cells. The sequencing sample was made of CD4+ T cells from PBMCs. This sequence was found in a human donor with Susac syndrome.

This CDR3 is CSVEKGLAGAVADTQYF. DNA for the CDR3: TGCAGCGTTGAGAAGGGACTAGCGGGGGCGGTGGCAGATACGCAGTATTTT. The rearrangement uses TRBV29-1 and TRBJ2-3, with 14 bases that match TRBD2. The germline V gene encodes CDR1 SQVTM and CDR2 ANQGSEA. The junction had 9 bases not matched to a gene; V was cut back by 3 bases and J by 4 bases. This CDR3 contains 17 residues.